These 8 T cell receptor beta chains were sequenced from one sample in a study of identical twins. TCRdb independently ran MiXCR on the 5' RACE reads; one entry per CDR3 protein. The sample consists of about 260,000 distinct CDR3 sequences, about 7% of them appearing once. These sequences were also reported in another study, on yellow fever vaccine responses in identical twins.

The source material was memory (CD45RO+) T cells sorted from blood. These receptors were obtained from a woman younger than 35 in good health.

This clonotype was counted between two and nine times. V gene TRBV9 combines with J gene TRBJ2-3; no clear D. Germline CDR1 reads SGDLS; CDR2 reads YYNGEE. The length of the CDR3 is 14 residues. V was trimmed by 0 bases and J by 6 bases, leaving 11 bases between them. CDR3 sequence: CASSVGSDLDTQYF. In nucleotides, the CDR3 is TGTGCCAGCAGCGTAGGGAGCGACCTGGATACGCAGTATTTT.

The V gene is TRBV20-1, the J gene TRBJ2-1; D remains ambiguous. The V gene lost 0 bases and the J gene lost 8 bases, with 8 bases spanning the gap. This CDR3 contains 12 residues. The germline V gene encodes CDR1 DFQATT and CDR2 SNEGSKA (reference sequence). DNA of the CDR3: TGCAGTGCTAGAGATAGAGAGCATGAGCAGTTCTTC. Its protein product is CSARDREHEQFF.

This clonotype occurred many times. This chain connects TRBV20-1 to TRBJ2-3; a weak D match, TRBD1 (7 bases). The CDR3 is made up of 14 amino acids. CDR1 and CDR2 from the germline V gene are DFQATT and SNEGSKA (reference sequence). Trimming cost V 5 bases and J 0 bases, with 12 bases left between them. This chain's CDR3 is CSAPTGTSTDTQYF. For the CDR3, the DNA is TGCAGTGCTCCGACAGGGACTAGCACAGATACGCAGTATTTT.

In this sample, this clonotype turned up a few times. The gene calls are TRBV3-1 and TRBJ1-5; a weak D match, TRBD1 (5 bases). V was shortened by 1 base and J by 6 bases, with 7 bases between the two germline ends. CDR1 is LGHDT and CDR2 is YNNKEL in the germline V gene (reference sequence). The CDR3 loop spans 13 amino acids. CDR3 bases: TGTGCCAGCAGCCAAGCAGGGATTCAGCCCCAGCATTTT. Encoded protein: CASSQAGIQPQHF.

This clonotype was recorded many times. This rearrangement joins TRBV24-1 to TRBJ2-3; D ambiguous. Germline lookup yields CDR1 KGHDR and CDR2 SFDVKD. This CDR3 comprises 12 residues. V shed 2 bases and J shed 6 bases, with 5 bases lying between them. CDR3 in amino acids: CATSDWSDTQYF. The CDR3 DNA sequence: TGTGCCACCAGTGATTGGTCGGATACGCAGTATTTT.

This clonotype was observed many times. The V gene is TRBV5-6, the J gene TRBJ2-2; no definite D call. CDR1 is SGHDT, CDR2 YYEEEE, per germline. This CDR3 has 13 residues. Trimming cost V 4 bases and J 6 bases, with 10 bases left between them. The CDR3 spells CASSPMGSGELFF. Here the CDR3 DNA reads TGTGCCAGCAGCCCCATGGGTTCCGGGGAGCTGTTTTTT.

In its sample, this clonotype was seen many times. The chain has TRBV12-3 or TRBV12-4 and TRBJ1-5; D is unresolved. The V gene lost 1 base and the J gene lost 4 bases, with 5 bases spanning the gap. The CDR3 totals 13 residues. CDR3 region: CASSLGRNQPQHF. DNA of the CDR3: TGTGCCAGCAGTTTAGGGAGAAATCAGCCCCAGCATTTT.

This clonotype has a handful of counts. The chain joins TRBV6-1 to TRBJ2-7; 9 nucleotides match TRBD2. Looked up from germline, CDR1 is MNHNS and CDR2 is SASEGT. The trim removed 4 bases at V and 0 bases at J, leaving 7 bases unmatched. This CDR3 is built from 16 residues. CDR3 residues: CASSGLAGYSSYEQYF. CDR3 DNA sequence: TGTGCCAGCAGTGGCCTAGCGGGATATTCCTCCTACGAGCAGTACTTC.